The clone carrying this T cell receptor (beta chain) was detected only once. Its specificity is unknown. This sample's time point: week 11, during vaccination. The study gave 300 ug of mutant IDH1 20-mer peptide per vaccine dose, with topical imiquimod. The astrocytomas were IDH1-mutant, ATRX-negative, and WHO grade 3 or 4. The CDR3 spans 17 residues. The V gene end was trimmed by 6 bases and the J gene end by 8 bases; junction bases not matched to a gene: 17. Germline V CDR1 and CDR2: SGHNT, YYREEE (reference sequence). This entry is derived from a study of a mutant IDH1 vaccine in newly diagnosed glioma. For the study at large: During weeks 1, 3, 5, 7, 11, 15, 19 and 23, patients received eight vaccinations.

The assay was immunoSEQ multiplex PCR, and TCRdb's table has in-frame clones only and misses some. In the table there are under 55,000 clones, roughly 90% of which are singletons. The sequence was obtained from a man aged 45-65 years with glioma. The V call is TRBV5-4, the J call TRBJ2-1; TRBD1 matches at 10 bases. The specimen was PBMCs, collected from a glioma patient whose treatment included an IDH1 peptide vaccine. CDR3: CASTPVPTGGLSDEQFF. In nucleotides, the CDR3 is TGTGCCAGCACCCCCGTCCCGACAGGGGGCCTCTCCGATGAGCAGTTCTTC.